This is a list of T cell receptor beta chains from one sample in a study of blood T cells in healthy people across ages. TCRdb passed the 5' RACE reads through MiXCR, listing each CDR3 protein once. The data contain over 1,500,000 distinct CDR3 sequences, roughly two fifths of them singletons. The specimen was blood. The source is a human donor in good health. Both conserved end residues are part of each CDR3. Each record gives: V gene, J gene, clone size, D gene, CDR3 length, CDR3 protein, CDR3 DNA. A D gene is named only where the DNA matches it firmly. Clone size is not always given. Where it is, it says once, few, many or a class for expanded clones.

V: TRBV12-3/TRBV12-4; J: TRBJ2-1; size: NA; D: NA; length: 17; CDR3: CASSRSRGELGYNEQFF; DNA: TGTGCCAGCAGTCGTAGTAGGGGCGAATTAGGATACAATGAGCAGTTCTTC
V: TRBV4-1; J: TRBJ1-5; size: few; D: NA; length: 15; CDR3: CASSHVLGSNQPQHF; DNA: TGCGCCAGCAGCCATGTCCTTGGGAGCAATCAGCCCCAGCATTTT
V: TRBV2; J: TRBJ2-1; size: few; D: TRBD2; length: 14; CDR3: CASSPGLGINEQFF; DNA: TGTGCCAGCAGTCCGGGACTAGGGATTAATGAGCAGTTCTTC
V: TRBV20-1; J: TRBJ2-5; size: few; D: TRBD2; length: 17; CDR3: CSAYTGTSGGPQETQYF; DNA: TGCAGTGCTTACACCGGGACTAGCGGGGGGCCCCAAGAGACCCAGTACTTC
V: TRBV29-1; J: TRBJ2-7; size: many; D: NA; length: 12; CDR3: CSAEGFSYEQYF; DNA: TGCAGCGCCGAGGGGTTCTCCTACGAGCAGTACTTC
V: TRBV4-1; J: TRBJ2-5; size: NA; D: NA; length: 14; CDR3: CASSQGRLYNEQYF; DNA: TGCGCCAGCAGCCAAGGACGCCTTTACAATGAGCAGTACTTC
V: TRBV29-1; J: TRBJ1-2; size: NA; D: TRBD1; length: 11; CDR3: CSCPLQGKYTF; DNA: TGCAGCTGTCCCCTACAGGGGAAATACACCTTC
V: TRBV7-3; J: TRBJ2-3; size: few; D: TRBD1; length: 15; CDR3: CASSFVTGCTDTQYF; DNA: TGTGCCAGCAGCTTTGTGACAGGGTGCACAGATACGCAGTATTTT
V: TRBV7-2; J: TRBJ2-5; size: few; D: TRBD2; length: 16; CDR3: CASSIGLAGTQETQYF; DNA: TGTGCCAGCAGCATAGGGCTAGCGGGGACCCAAGAGACCCAGTACTTC
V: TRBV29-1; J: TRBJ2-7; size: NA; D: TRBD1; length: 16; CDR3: CSVFLQPWTGAYEQYF; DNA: TGCAGCGTCTTCCTGCAACCATGGACAGGAGCTTACGAGCAGTACTTC
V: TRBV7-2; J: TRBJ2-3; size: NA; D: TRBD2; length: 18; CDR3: CASSLSPSGDYSADTQYF; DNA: TGTGCCAGCAGCTTAAGCCCTAGCGGGGATTATAGCGCAGATACGCAGTATTTT
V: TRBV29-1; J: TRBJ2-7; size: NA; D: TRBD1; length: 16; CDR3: CSVEGAQGALPYEQYF; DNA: TGCAGCGTTGAAGGCGCACAGGGGGCTCTGCCCTACGAGCAGTACTTC
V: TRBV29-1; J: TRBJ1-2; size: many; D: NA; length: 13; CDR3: CSVVFLDSYGYTF; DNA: TGCAGCGTTGTGTTTCTCGACAGCTATGGCTACACCTTC
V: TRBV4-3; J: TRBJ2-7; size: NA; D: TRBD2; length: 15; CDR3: CASSHELAGDYEQYF; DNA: TGCGCCAGCAGCCACGAACTAGCGGGGGACTACGAGCAGTACTTC
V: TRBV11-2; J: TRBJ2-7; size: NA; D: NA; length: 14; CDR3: CASSLRSVGYEQYF; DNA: TGTGCCAGCAGCCTCAGGTCTGTGGGCTACGAGCAGTACTTC
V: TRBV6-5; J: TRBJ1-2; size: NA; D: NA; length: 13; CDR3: CAARRGADQGYTF; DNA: TGTGCTGCAAGACGGGGGGCTGATCAAGGCTACACCTTC
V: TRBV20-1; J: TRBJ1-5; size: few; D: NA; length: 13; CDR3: CSARVSGNQPQHF; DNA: TGCAGTGCTAGAGTGAGCGGCAATCAGCCCCAGCATTTT
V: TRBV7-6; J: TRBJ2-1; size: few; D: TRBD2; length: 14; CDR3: CASSLAAGRDEQFF; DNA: TGTGCCAGCAGCTTAGCCGCAGGGAGGGATGAGCAGTTCTTC
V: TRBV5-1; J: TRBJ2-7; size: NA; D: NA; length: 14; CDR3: CASSSTGRFYEQYF; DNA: TGCGCCAGCAGCTCAACCGGACGGTTCTACGAGCAGTACTTC
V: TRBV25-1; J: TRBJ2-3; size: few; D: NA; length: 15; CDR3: CASSGRGSRADTQYF; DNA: TGTGCCAGCAGTGGACGGGGCTCTAGGGCAGATACGCAGTATTTT
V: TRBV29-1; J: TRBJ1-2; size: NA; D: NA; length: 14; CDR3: CSVEILTRNYGYTF; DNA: TGCAGCGTTGAAATTCTGACACGAAACTATGGCTACACCTTC
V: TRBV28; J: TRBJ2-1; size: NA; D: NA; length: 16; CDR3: CASSFNWGVSYNEQFF; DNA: TGTGCCAGCAGTTTTAATTGGGGGGTCTCCTACAATGAGCAGTTCTTC
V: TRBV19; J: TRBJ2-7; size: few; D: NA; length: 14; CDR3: CASSRSGDRYEQYF; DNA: TGTGCCAGTAGTAGGTCGGGGGACCGCTACGAGCAGTACTTC
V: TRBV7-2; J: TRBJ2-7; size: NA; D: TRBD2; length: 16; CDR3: CASSVTSGGNSYEQYF; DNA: TGTGCCAGCAGCGTCACTAGCGGGGGGAACTCCTACGAGCAGTACTTC
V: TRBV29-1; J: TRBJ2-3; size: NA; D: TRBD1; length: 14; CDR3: CSVAVGQDTDAQYF; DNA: TGCAGCGTTGCGGTAGGACAGGACACAGATGCGCAGTATTTT